The 5 T cell receptor beta chains below were found in one sample sequenced in a study of T-cell reconstitution after alpha-beta-depleted transplantation in children. The authors prepared the TCRbeta library with unique molecular identifiers. TCRdb called the PCR reads again in MiXCR, with one record for every CDR3 protein. The table has about 580,000 distinct CDR3 sequences, 23% seen once. Sequenced material: PBMCs, mostly from graft donor cells, taken 360 days after TCRalphabeta/CD19-depleted stem cell transplant. The source of these receptors is a boy in the first two years of life who had a stem cell transplant for acute myeloid leukemia, so the T cells may come from the graft donor.

This clonotype was recorded at least ten times. The chain uses TRBV6-1 and TRBJ2-7; possible D gene TRBD1, 5 bases. Trimming stripped 5 bases from V and 0 bases from J, with 11 bases between. Per germline, CDR1 MNHNS and CDR2 SASEGT. There are 14 residues in the CDR3. The CDR3, as DNA: TGTGCCAGCAGTCCGCGACAGAGCTCCTACGAGCAGTACGTC. This codes for CASSPRQSSYEQYV.

This clonotype was observed a few times. The J gene is TRBJ2-1, the V gene TRBV11-2; D possibly corresponds to TRBD1 (5 bases). There are 16 residues in the CDR3. Germline V gene data show CDR1 as SGHAT and CDR2 as FQNNGV. Trimming took 5 bases from V and 6 from J, leaving 20 bases between them. CDR3 nucleotides: TGTGCCAGCAGCCCAATCCAGGGTACCGGTTTCAATGAGCAGTTCTTC. It codes for CASSPIQGTGFNEQFF.

This clonotype was seen at least ten times. The chain has TRBV20-1 and TRBJ2-5, with 13 bases identical to TRBD2. V was pared by 6 bases and J by 5 bases, with 6 bases of the junction left unmatched. The germline V gene has CDR1 DFQATT and CDR2 SNEGSKA (reference sequence). This CDR3 is 14 amino acids long. CDR3 amino acids: CSALTSGGLETQYF. The CDR3, as DNA: TGCAGTGCCTTGACTAGCGGGGGGCTGGAGACCCAGTACTTC.

The chain is built from TRBV9 and TRBJ1-2; tentative D call: TRBD1 (5 bases). The CDR3 has 13 residues. In germline, CDR1 is SGDLS, CDR2 YYNGEE. Trimming stripped 6 bases from V and 4 bases from J, with 13 bases between. The CDR3 sequence is CASTGSPPYGYTF. The CDR3 bases are TGTGCCAGCACAGGGTCCCCTCCCTATGGCTACACCTTC.

This clonotype was counted a single time. V usage is TRBV4-2 and J usage is TRBJ2-5; D perhaps matches TRBD2 (6 bases). Germline CDR1 is LGHNA and CDR2 is YNFKEQ. Trimming took off 4 bases at V and 4 bases at J, with 22 bases between the two ends. There are 17 residues in the CDR3. The CDR3, as DNA: TGTGCCAGCAGCCCCGGGTTCCTCTCGGGGGTATTAGAGACCCAGTACTTC. Its protein product is CASSPGFLSGVLETQYF.